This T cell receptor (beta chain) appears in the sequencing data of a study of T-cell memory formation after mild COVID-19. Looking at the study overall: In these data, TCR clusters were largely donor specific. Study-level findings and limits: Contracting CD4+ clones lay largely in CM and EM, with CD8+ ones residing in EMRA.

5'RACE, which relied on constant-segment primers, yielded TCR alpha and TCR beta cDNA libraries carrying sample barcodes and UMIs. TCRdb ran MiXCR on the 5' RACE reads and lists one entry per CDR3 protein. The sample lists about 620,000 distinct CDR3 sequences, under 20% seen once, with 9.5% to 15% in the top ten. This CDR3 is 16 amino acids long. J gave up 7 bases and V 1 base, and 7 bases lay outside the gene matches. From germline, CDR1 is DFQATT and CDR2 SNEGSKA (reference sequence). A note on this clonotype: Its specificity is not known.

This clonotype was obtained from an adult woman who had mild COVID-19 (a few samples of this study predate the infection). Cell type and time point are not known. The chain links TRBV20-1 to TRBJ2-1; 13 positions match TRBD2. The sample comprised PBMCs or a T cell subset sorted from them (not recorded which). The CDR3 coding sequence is TGCAGTGCTAGAGTGCCGGGACTAGCGGGACTGAATGAGCAGTTCTTC. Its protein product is CSARVPGLAGLNEQFF.